The next 9 T cell receptor beta chains were all read from a single sample in a study of regulatory T cells in long-lasting Graves disease. Time point meaning: newly diagnosed GD, antithyroid drugs for less than 3 months. The TCR library was prepared using RNA isolated from PBMCs. Both iRepertoire HTBI primers and Arm-PCR of CDR3 regions were used to build the TCR beta libraries. In TCRdb, the multiplex PCR reads were re-called with MiXCR into one record per CDR3 protein. Of more than 450,000 distinct CDR3 sequences listed, about 11% are singletons. These same records also appear under a second study, on T cells in Graves' hyperthyroidism and ophthalmopathy.

The sequenced sample was peripheral blood mononuclear cells (PBMCs), obtained at new diagnosis, from a patient treated with antithyroid drugs. The receptors come from a woman in her twenties or thirties with Graves disease.

This clonotype was detected ten times or more. The CDR3 loop reads CASSVEGRLTEAFF. The CDR3 nucleotides read TGTGCCAGCAGCGTAGAAGGTCGACTCACTGAAGCTTTCTTT. J is TRBJ1-1 and V is TRBV9; D is ambiguous. The CDR3 sequence is 14 residues long. Germline values: CDR1 SGDLS, CDR2 YYNGEE. V gave up 0 bases and J gave up 4 bases, with 10 bases separating them.

This clonotype was observed many times. This sequence joins TRBV5-6 and TRBJ1-1, with D possibly TRBD1 on 5 matching bases. The CDR3 is 13 amino acids. The germline CDR1 and CDR2 sequences are SGHDT and YYEEEE. V was pared by 3 bases and J by 5 bases, with 11 bases between. CDR3 in amino acids: CASSSGTSTEAFF. CDR3 coding DNA: TGTGCCAGCAGCTCGGGGACGAGTACTGAAGCTTTCTTT.

This clonotype has just a few counts. The rearrangement joins TRBV4-1 to TRBJ2-3; D remains unclear. Germline V gene lookup returns CDR1 MGHRA and CDR2 YSYEKL. The CDR3 covers 12 residues. Trimming removed 4 bases at V and 5 bases at J, with 7 bases between. The CDR3 loop reads CASSRVRDTQYF. CDR3 DNA sequence: TGCGCCAGCAGCCGCGTTCGAGATACGCAGTATTTT.

On this clonotype itself: Being one base from a much bigger clone, this may be a read error. The chain uses TRBV7-2 and TRBJ2-1; D is unresolved. The ends were cut back, 0 bases at V and 6 bases at J, with 9 bases in the middle. The germline V gene has CDR1 SGHTA and CDR2 FQGNSA. The CDR3 consists of 14 residues. CDR3 sequence: CASSLARRSNEQFF. CDR3 DNA sequence: TGTGCCAGCAGCTTAGCCAGGCGGTCCAATGAGCAGTTCTTC.

Points on this clonotype: A much bigger clone sits one base away, suggesting this may be a read error. This sequence joins TRBV25-1 and TRBJ2-7; 7 positions agree with TRBD2. This CDR3 contains 14 residues. V lost 5 bases to trimming and J lost 7 bases; unmatched junction nucleotides: 11. The germline V gene encodes CDR1 MGHDK and CDR2 SYGVNS. CDR3: CASSSTSRRIEQYF. As DNA, the CDR3 is TGTGCCAGCAGTTCGACTAGCAGGAGGATTGAGCAGTACTTC.

This clonotype has ten or more counts. V is TRBV4-1 and J is TRBJ2-1; D not certain. This CDR3 has 15 residues. Germline V lookup: CDR1 MGHRA, CDR2 YSYEKL. The germline V and J ends were trimmed by 0 bases and 1 base, with 7 bases remaining between them. The CDR3 spells CASSQDRPSYNEQFF. The CDR3 nucleotides read TGCGCCAGCAGCCAAGATCGTCCATCCTACAATGAGCAGTTCTTC.

The chain has TRBV7-6 and TRBJ2-7; TRBD1 aligns across 9 bases. This CDR3 comprises 13 residues. Germline V lookup: CDR1 SGHVS, CDR2 FNYEAQ. V shed 5 bases and J 6 bases; nucleotides not matched to a gene: 5. The DNA for the CDR3 is TGTGCCAGCAGCCCCACAGGGGGCCGCGAGCAGTACTTC. Encoded protein: CASSPTGGREQYF.

In its sample, this clonotype was seen many times. The rearrangement uses TRBV12-3 or TRBV12-4 and TRBJ1-4; maybe TRBD1 (6 bases). The ends were cut back, 5 bases at V and 4 bases at J, with 8 bases in the middle. This CDR3 spans 13 amino acids. The CDR3 DNA reads as TGTGCCAGCAGTGGGGGCAGTAATGAAAAACTGTTTTTT. Amino acids: CASSGGSNEKLFF.

This clonotype was counted at least ten times. This chain links TRBV20-1 with TRBJ2-7; 12 bases are a match to TRBD2. Germline V gene sequence: CDR1 DFQATT, CDR2 SNEGSKA (reference sequence). The CDR3 totals 16 residues. V lost 1 base and J lost 0; bases outside the gene matches: 4. The DNA of the CDR3 is TGCAGTGCTAGAGGGCTAGCGGGAGGGCTCTCCTACGAGCAGTACTTC. Translation: CSARGLAGGLSYEQYF.